This T cell receptor (beta chain) was identified during a study of blood T cell repertoires in COVID-19. Across the study: Sources were T cells, B-cell-depleted T cells, or PBMCs; the material itself was cDNA or gDNA.

This clone was observed once. Germline loops: CDR1 SGHNT, CDR2 YYREEE (reference sequence). Trimming removed 4 bases from V and 4 bases from J; junction bases left unmatched: 2. This CDR3 comprises 15 residues. Under the authors' procedure: Reference gene primer amplification yielded estimated nucleated cell counts. Some clones are missing from TCRdb's copy, which holds only in-frame ones; the method was immunoSEQ multiplex PCR. That table supplies the V and J calls and clone size; D and trimming were determined from the DNA. The table shows approximately 260,000 clones, with about 90% occurring only once.

Sequencing input: peripheral blood. The receptor was derived from a man aged 60 to 69 who had recovered from COVID-19. This chain joins TRBV5-4 and TRBJ2-4, with TRBD2 matching 13 bases. The CDR3 nucleotides are TGTGCCAGCAGCGAGGGACTAGCGGGGAAAAACATTCAGTACTTC. This translates into CASSEGLAGKNIQYF. Looking up the rest from reference TRBV5-4 and TRBJ2-4 gives the full variable domain: ETGVTQSPTHLIKTRGQQVTLRCSSQSGHNTVSWYQQALGQGPQFIFQYYREEENGRGNFPPRFSGLQFPNYSSELNVNALELDDSALYLCASSEGLAGKNIQYFGAGTRLSVL.